This TCR beta chain was sequenced in a study of beta chain features in type 1 diabetes. Whole-study results and caveats: For type 1 diabetes patients, VDJ junctions showed fewer insertions and more deletions.

Donors underwent one heparinised blood draw, about 110 mL on average. CDR1 is MDHEN and CDR2 is SYDVKM in the germline V gene. V lost 7 bases and J lost 8, with 14 bases in between. The CDR3 covers 12 residues. This clone showed up just a few times. Antigen unknown. The entirety of the isolated RNA underwent reverse transcription, so expressed TCRB transcripts were sequenced. Assay: immunoSEQ multiplex PCR; the TCRdb copy retains only in-frame clones and omits some. The data show over 700,000 clones, 15% to 20% seen once. The material sequenced was naive CD4+ T cells from blood. The V and J genes are TRBV28 and TRBJ1-2, with D uncertain. The receptor's source is a woman aged 18-29 years in good health. In nucleotides, the CDR3 is TGTGCCAGCATCAGTACTGCCGGGGGCTACACCTTC. Translating it yields CASISTAGGYTF.